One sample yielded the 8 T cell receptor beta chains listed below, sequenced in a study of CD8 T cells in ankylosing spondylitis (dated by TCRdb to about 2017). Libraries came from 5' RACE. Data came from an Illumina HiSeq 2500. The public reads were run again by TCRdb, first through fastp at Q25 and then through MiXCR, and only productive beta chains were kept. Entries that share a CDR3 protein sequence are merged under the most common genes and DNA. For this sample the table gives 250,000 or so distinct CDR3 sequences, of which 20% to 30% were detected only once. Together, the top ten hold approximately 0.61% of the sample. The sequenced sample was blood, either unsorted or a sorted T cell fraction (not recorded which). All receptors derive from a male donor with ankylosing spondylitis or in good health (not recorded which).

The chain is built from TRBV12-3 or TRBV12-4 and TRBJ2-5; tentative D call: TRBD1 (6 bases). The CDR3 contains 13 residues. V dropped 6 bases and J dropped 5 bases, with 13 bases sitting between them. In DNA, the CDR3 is TGTGCCAGCAGATCGAGGGGGTTTGAGACCCAGTACTTC. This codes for CASRSRGFETQYF.

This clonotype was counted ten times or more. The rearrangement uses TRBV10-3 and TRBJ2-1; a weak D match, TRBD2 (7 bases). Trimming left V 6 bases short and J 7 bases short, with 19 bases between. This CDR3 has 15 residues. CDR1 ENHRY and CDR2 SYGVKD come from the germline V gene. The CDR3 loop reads CAISERGASENEQFF. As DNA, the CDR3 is TGTGCCATCAGCGAACGGGGGGCGTCAGAAAATGAGCAGTTCTTC.

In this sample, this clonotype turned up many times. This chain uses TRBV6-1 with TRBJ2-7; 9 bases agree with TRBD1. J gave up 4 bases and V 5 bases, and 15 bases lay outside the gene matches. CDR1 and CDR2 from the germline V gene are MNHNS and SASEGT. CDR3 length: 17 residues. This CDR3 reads CASSQNGQGPSLYEQYF. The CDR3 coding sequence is TGTGCCAGCAGTCAAAACGGACAGGGGCCGTCGTTGTACGAGCAGTACTTC.

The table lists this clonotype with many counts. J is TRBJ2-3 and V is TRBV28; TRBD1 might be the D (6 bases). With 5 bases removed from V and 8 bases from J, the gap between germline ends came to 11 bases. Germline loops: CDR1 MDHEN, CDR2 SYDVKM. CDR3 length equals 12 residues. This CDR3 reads CASSASQGTQYF. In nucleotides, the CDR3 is TGTGCCAGCAGTGCCTCACAGGGTACGCAGTATTTT.

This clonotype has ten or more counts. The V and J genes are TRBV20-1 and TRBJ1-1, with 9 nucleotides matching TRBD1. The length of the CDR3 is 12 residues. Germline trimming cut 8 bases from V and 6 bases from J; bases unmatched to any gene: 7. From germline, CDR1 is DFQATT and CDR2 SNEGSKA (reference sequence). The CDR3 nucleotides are TGCAGTCCCGGACAGGGGAAGGCTGAAGCTTTCTTT. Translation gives CSPGQGKAEAFF.

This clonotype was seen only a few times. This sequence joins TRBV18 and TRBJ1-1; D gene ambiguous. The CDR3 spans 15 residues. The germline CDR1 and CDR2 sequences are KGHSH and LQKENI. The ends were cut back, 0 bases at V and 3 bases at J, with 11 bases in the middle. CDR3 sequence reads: CASSPPGMSDTEAFF. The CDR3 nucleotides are TGTGCCAGCTCACCACCAGGGATGAGTGACACTGAAGCTTTCTTT.

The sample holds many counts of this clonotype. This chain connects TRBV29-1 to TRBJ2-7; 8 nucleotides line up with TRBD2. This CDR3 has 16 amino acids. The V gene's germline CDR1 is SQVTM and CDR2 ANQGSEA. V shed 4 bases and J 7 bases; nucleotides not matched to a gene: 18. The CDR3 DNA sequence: TGCAGCGTTGTTCCCGTAGGGCAAGCGGGGGACCTTGAGCAGTACTTC. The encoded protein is CSVVPVGQAGDLEQYF.

This CDR3 is CASSVGGNTDTQYF. The CDR3 DNA reads as TGTGCCAGCAGCGTTGGTGGGAACACAGATACGCAGTATTTT. The genes are TRBV11-3 and TRBJ2-3, with unresolved D. CDR1 is SGHNT and CDR2 is YENEEA in the germline V gene. The CDR3 totals 14 residues. Trimming took off 5 bases at V and 2 bases at J, with 11 bases between the two ends.